This TCR beta chain appears in the sequencing data of a study of cytomegalovirus exposure and HLA in healthy donors. Study-wide results and limits: Some V segments, TRBV6-2 and TRBV6-3 among them, were indistinguishable and were therefore excluded.

Researchers ran the PCR with 60 Vbeta and 13 Jbeta primers. Sequencing was performed with immunoSEQ multiplex PCR; in TCRdb, only in-frame clones are kept and a portion is missing. The sample table sets out under 75,000 clones. In regard to this clone: Its antigen is currently unknown.

The V and J ends lost 5 bases and 7 bases, in that order; junction bases with no gene match: 7. The germline V gene has CDR1 SGHTA and CDR2 FQGNSA. This CDR3 has 15 amino acids. Sequences were obtained from PBMCs. The genes are TRBV7-2 and TRBJ2-1; 11 nucleotides agree with TRBD2. This receptor was taken from a female donor in good health and CMV-seropositive. CDR3 bases: TGTGCCAGCAGCCTACCGGGACTAGCGGCAAATGAGCAGTTCTTC. It is translated as CASSLPGLAANEQFF.